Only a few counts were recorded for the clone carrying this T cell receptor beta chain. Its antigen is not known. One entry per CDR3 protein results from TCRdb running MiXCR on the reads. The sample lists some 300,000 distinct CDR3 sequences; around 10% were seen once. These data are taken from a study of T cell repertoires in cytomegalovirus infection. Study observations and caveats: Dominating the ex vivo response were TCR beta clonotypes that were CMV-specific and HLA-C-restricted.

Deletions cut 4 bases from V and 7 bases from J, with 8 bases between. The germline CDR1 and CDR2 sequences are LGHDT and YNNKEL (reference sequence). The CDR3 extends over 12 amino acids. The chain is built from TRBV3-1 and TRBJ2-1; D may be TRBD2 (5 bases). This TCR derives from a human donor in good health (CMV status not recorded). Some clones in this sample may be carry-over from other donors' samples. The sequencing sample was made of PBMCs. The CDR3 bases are TGTGCCAGCAGCCCTAGGAGGAATGAGCAGTTCTTC. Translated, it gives CASSPRRNEQFF.